The clone carrying this TCR beta chain has only a few counts. Its specificity is not known. TCRdb redid the calling of the reads with MiXCR, one entry per CDR3 protein. The sample has more than 250,000 distinct CDR3 sequences; 20% to 25% are singletons. This specimen belongs to a study of T cell repertoires in cytomegalovirus infection. The CDR3 runs to 13 residues. Germline V CDR1 and CDR2: LNHNV, YYDKDF (reference sequence). The ends were cut back, 1 base at V and 0 bases at J, with 1 base in the middle. This chain links TRBV15 with TRBJ1-3; D call uncertain. The sequences come from cultured PBMCs, collected from culture after CMV antigen stimulation. This sequence was found in a human donor in good health (CMV status not recorded). Some clones in this sample may be carry-over from other donors' samples. The CDR3 protein is CATSRVSGNTIYF. In DNA, the CDR3 is TGTGCCACCAGCAGAGTCTCTGGAAACACCATATATTTT.